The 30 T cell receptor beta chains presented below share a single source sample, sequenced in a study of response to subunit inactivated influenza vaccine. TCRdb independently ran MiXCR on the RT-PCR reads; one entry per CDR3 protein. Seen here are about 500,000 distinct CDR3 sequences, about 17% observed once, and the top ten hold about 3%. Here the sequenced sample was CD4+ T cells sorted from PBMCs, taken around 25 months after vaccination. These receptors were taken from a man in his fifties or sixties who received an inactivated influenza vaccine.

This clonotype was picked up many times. The CDR3 spells CASSSSGSTGELFF. The DNA for the CDR3 is TGTGCCAGCAGTTCTAGCGGGAGCACCGGGGAGCTGTTTTTT. This chain joins TRBV28 and TRBJ2-2; 10 bases align to TRBD2. V gave up 4 bases and J gave up 4 bases; unmatched junction bases: 0. The germline gives CDR1 MDHEN, CDR2 SYDVKM. The CDR3 runs 14 residues.

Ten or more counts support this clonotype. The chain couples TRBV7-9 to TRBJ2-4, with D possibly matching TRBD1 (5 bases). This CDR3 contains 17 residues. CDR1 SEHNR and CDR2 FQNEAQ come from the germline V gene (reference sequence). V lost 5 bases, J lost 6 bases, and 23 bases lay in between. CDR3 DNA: TGTGCCAGCAGCCGCAAAGACCAGGGTGGGTGGGGAAACATTCAGTACTTC. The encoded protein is CASSRKDQGGWGNIQYF.

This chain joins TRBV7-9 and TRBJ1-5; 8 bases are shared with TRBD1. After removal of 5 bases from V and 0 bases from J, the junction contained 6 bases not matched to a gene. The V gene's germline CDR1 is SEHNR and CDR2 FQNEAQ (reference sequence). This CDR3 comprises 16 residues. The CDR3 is CASSPEGQVSNQPQHF. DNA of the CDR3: TGTGCCAGCAGCCCAGAGGGACAGGTTAGCAATCAGCCCCAGCATTTT.

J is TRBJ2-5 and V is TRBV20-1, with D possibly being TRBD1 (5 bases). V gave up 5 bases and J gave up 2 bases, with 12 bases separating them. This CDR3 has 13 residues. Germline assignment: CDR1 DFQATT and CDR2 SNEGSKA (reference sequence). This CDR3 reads CSAPDTYQETQYF. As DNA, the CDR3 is TGCAGTGCTCCGGACACTTATCAAGAGACCCAGTACTTC.

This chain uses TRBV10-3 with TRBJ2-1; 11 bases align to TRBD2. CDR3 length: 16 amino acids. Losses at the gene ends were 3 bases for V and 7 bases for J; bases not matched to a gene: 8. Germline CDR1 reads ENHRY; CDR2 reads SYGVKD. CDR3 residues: CAISEPTSGRRNEQFF. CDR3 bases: TGTGCCATCAGTGAACCTACTAGCGGGAGAAGGAATGAGCAGTTCTTC.

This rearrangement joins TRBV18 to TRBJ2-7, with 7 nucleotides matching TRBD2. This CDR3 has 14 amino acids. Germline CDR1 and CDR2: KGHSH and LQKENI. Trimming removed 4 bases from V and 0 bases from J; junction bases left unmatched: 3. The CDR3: CASSRLAASYEQYF. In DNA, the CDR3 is TGTGCCAGCTCACGGCTAGCGGCCTCCTACGAGCAGTACTTC. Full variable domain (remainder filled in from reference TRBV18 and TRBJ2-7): NAGVMQNPRHLVRRRGQEARLRCSPMKGHSHVYWYRQLPEEGLKFMVYLQKENIIDESGMPKERFSAEFPKEGPSILRIQQVVRGDSAAYFCASSRLAASYEQYFGPGTRLTVT.

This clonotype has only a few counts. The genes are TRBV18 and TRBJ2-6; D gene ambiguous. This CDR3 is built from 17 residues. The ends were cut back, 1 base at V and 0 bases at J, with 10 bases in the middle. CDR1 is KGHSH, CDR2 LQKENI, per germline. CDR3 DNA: TGTGCCAGCTCACCACAGAACAGAGGCTCTGGGGCCAACGTCCTGACTTTC. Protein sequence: CASSPQNRGSGANVLTF. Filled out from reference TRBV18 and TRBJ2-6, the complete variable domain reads NAGVMQNPRHLVRRRGQEARLRCSPMKGHSHVYWYRQLPEEGLKFMVYLQKENIIDESGMPKERFSAEFPKEGPSILRIQQVVRGDSAAYFCASSPQNRGSGANVLTFGAGSRLTVL.

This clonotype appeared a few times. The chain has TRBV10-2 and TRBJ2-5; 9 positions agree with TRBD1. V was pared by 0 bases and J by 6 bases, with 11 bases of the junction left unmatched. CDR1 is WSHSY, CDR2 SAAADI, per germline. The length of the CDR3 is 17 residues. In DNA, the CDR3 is TGCGCCAGCAGTGAGTCGAATACAGGGGGCTTCTTGAAGACCCAGTACTTC. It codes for CASSESNTGGFLKTQYF.

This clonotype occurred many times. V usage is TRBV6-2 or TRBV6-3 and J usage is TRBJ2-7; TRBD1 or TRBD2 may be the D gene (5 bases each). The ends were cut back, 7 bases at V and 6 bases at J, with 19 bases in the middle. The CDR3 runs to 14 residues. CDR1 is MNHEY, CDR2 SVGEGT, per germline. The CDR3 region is CASMPRDGFSEQYF. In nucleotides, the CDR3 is TGTGCCAGCATGCCCCGGGACGGCTTCTCCGAGCAGTACTTC.

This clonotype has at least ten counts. The CDR3 DNA is TGTGCCAGCAGCTTGAGGCGGCGTGGGGCCAATGAGCAGTTCTTC. Protein product: CASSLRRRGANEQFF. The genes are TRBV5-4 and TRBJ2-1; tentatively, D is TRBD1 (5 bases). V lost 1 base and J 6 bases, leaving 14 bases between the germline ends. The CDR3 extends over 15 amino acids. Germline assignment: CDR1 SGHNT and CDR2 YYREEE (reference sequence). Drawing the rest from reference TRBV5-4 and TRBJ2-1, the complete variable domain is ETGVTQSPTHLIKTRGQQVTLRCSSQSGHNTVSWYQQALGQGPQFIFQYYREEENGRGNFPPRFSGLQFPNYSSELNVNALELDDSALYLCASSLRRRGANEQFFGPGTRLTVL.

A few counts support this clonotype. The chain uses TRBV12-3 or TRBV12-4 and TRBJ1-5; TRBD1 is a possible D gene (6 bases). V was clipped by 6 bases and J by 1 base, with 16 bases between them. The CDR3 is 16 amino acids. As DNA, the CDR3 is TGTGCCAGCAGCCTGTCGGGGGGCAGAAGCAATCAGCCCCAGCATTTT. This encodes CASSLSGGRSNQPQHF.

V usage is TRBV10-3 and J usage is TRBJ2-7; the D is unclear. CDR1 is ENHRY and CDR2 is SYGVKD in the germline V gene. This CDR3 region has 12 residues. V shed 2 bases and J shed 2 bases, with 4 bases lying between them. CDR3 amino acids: CAISEAAYEQYF. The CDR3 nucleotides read TGTGCCATCAGTGAGGCCGCCTACGAGCAGTACTTC.

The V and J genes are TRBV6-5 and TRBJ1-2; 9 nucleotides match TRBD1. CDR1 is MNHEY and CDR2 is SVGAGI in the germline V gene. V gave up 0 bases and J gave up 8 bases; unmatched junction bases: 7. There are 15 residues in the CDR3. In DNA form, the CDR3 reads TGTGCCAGCAGTTACTCGACGGACAGGGGAAAAGGCTACACCTTC. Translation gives CASSYSTDRGKGYTF.

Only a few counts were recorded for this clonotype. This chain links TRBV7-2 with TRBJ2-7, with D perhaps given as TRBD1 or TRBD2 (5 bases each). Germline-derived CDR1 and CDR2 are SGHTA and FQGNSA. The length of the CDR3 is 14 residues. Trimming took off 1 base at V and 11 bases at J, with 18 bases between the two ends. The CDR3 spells CASSLVKGPDEEYF. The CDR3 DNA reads TGTGCCAGCAGCTTAGTTAAGGGACCCGACGAAGAGTACTTC. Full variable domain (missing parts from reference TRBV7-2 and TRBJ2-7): GAGVSQSPSNKVTEKGKDVELRCDPISGHTALYWYRQSLGQGLEFLIYFQGNSAPDKSGLPSDRFSAERTGGSVSTLTIQRTQQEDSAVYLCASSLVKGPDEEYFGPGTRLTVT.

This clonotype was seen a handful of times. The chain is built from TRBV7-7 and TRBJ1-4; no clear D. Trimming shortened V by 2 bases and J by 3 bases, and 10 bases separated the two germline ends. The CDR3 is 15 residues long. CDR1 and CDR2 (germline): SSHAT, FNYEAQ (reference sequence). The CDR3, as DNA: TGTGCCAGCAGCTTAATAGACGGACCTAATGAAAAACTGTTTTTT. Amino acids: CASSLIDGPNEKLFF.

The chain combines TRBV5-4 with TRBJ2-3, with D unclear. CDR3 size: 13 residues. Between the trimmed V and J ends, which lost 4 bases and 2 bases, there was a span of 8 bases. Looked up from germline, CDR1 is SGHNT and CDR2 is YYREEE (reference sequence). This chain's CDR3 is CASSVDATDTQYF. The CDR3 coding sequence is TGTGCCAGCAGCGTAGATGCCACAGATACGCAGTATTTT.

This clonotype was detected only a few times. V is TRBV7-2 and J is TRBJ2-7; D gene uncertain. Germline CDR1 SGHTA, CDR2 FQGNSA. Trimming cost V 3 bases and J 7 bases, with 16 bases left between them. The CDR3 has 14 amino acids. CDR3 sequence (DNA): TGTGCCAGCAGCTTTGAGGACCGGCCAGGAGAGCAGTACTTC. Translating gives CASSFEDRPGEQYF.

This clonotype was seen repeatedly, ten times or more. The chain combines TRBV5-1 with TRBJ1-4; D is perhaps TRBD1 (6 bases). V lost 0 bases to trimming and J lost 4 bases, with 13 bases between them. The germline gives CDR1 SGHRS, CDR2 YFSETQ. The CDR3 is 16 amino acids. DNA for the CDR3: TGCGCCAGCAGCTTGGGGACAGCAGTCGGTAATGAAAAACTGTTTTTT. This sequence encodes CASSLGTAVGNEKLFF. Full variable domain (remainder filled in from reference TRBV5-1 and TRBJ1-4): KAGVTQTPRYLIKTRGQQVTLSCSPISGHRSVSWYQQTPGQGLQFLFEYFSETQRNKGNFPGRFSGRQFSNSRSEMNVSTLELGDSALYLCASSLGTAVGNEKLFFGSGTQLSVL.

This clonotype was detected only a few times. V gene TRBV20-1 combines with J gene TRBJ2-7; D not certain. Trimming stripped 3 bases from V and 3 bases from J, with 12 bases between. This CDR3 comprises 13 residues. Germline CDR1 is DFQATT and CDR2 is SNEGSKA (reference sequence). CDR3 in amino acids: CSASTDNNYEQYF. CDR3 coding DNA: TGCAGTGCTAGTACTGACAACAACTACGAGCAGTACTTC.

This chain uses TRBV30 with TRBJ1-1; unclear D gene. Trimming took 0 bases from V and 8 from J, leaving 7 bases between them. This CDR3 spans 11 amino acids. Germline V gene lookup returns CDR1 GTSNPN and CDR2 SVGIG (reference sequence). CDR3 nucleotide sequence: TGTGCCTGGAGTGTACGGTCAGAAGCTTTCTTT. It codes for CAWSVRSEAFF.

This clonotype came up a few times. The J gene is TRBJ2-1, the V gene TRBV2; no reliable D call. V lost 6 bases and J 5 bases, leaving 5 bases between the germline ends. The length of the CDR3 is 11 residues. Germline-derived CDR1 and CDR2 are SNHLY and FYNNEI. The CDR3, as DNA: TGTGCCAGCAGGGCCCACAATGAGCAGTTCTTC. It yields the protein CASRAHNEQFF.

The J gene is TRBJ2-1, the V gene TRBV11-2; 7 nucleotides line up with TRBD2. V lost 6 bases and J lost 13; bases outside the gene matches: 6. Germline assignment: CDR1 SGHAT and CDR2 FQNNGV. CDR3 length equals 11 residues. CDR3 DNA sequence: TGTGCCAGCAGAAACCGGGACTACCAGTTCTTC. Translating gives CASRNRDYQFF.

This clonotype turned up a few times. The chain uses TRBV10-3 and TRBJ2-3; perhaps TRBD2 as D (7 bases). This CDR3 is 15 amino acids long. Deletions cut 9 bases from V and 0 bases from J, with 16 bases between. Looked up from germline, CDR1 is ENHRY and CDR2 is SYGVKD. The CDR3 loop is CAISAGASSTDTQYF. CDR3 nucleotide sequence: TGTGCCATTTCCGCGGGGGCCTCTAGCACAGATACGCAGTATTTT.

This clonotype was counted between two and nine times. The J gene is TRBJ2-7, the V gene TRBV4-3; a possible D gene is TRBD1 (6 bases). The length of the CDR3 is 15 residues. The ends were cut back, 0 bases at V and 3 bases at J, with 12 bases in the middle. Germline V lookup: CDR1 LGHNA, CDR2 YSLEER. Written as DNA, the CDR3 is TGCGCCAGCAGCCAAGATTTCCAGGGGAGCTACGAGCAGTACTTC. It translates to CASSQDFQGSYEQYF.

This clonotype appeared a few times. The CDR3 loop reads CASSYVTGEKLFF. The DNA for the CDR3 is TGTGCCAGCAGTTACGTAACAGGGGAAAAACTGTTTTTT. This chain connects TRBV6-5 to TRBJ1-4, with D possibly matching TRBD1 (6 bases). The length of the CDR3 is 13 residues. V dropped 2 bases and J dropped 8 bases, with 9 bases sitting between them. The germline V gene has CDR1 MNHEY and CDR2 SVGAGI.

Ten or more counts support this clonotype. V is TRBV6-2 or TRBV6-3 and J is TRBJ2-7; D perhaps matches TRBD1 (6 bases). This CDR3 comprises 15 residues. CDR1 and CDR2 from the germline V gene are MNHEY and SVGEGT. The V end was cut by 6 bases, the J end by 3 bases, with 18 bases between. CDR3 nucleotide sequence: TGTGCCAGCAGCAACCGGGACAAGGGAAACTACGAGCAGTACTTC. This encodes CASSNRDKGNYEQYF.

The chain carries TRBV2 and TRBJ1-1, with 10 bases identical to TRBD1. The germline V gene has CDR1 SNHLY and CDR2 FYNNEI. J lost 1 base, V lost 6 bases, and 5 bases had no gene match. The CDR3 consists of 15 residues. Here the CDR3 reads CASRARQGANTEAFF. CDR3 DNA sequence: TGTGCCAGCAGGGCCCGACAGGGGGCGAACACTGAAGCTTTCTTT.

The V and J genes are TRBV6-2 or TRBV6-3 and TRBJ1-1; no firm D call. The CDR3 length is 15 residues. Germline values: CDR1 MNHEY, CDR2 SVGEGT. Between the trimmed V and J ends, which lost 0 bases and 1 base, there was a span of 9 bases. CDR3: CASSYSKQSNTEAFF. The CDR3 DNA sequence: TGTGCCAGCAGTTACTCGAAACAGTCGAACACTGAAGCTTTCTTT.

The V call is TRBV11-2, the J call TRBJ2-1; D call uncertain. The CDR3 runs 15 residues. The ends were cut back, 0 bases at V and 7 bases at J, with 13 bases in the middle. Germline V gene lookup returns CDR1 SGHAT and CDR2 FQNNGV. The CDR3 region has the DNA TGTGCCAGCAGCTTAGATAGTCCTTTCGCTAATGAGCAGTTCTTC. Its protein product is CASSLDSPFANEQFF.

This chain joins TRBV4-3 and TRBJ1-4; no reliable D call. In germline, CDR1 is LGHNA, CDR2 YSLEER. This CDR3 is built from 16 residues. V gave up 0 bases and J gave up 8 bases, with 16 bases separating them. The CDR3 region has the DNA TGCGCCAGCAGCCAAGATTGGGCCCGCCCTGAGGAAAAACTGTTTTTT. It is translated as CASSQDWARPEEKLFF.